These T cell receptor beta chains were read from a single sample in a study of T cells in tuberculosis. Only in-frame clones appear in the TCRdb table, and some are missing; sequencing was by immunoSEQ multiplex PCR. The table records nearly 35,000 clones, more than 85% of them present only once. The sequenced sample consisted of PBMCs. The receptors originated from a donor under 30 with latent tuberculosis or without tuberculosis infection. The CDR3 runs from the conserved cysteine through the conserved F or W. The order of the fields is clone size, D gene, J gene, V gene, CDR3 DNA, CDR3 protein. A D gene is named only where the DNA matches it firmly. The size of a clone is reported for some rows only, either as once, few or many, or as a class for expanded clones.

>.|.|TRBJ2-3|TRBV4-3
TGCGCCAGCAGCCAAGATAGGAGGATTTACACAGATACGCAGTATTTT
CASSQDRRIYTDTQYF
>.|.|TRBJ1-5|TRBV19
TGTGCCAGTACCGCGTTTAGCAATCAGCCCCAGCATTTT
CASTAFSNQPQHF
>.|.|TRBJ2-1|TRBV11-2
TGTGCCAGCAGCTTGATTTGGGCGGGCGCTTGGAATGAGCAGTTCTTC
CASSLIWAGAWNEQFF
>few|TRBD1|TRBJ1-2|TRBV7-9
TGTGCCAGCAGCTACCGGGACAGAGGTCACTATGGCTACACCTTC
CASSYRDRGHYGYTF
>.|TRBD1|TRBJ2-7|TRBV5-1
TGCGCCAGCAGCAGCGGACAGGGCCCCTACGAGCAGTACTTC
CASSSGQGPYEQYF
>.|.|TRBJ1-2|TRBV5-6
TGTGTCTACCCACCCGGTTGGGGCCCACCGCCCCCATATGGCTACACCTTC
CVYPPGWGPPPPYGYTF
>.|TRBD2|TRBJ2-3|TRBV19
TGTGCCAGTAGGACGGGGGGAGATACGCAGTATTTT
CASRTGGDTQYF
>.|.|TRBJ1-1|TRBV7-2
TGTGCCAGCAGCTCTGACTACAACACTGAAGCTTTCTTT
CASSSDYNTEAFF
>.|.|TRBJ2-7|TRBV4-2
TGTGCCAGCAGCCATCAAGACGCCATACGGACATCCTACGAGCAGTACTTC
CASSHQDAIRTSYEQYF
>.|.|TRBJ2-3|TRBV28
TGTGCCAGCAGACTGAAATCAGATACGCAGTATTTT
CASRLKSDTQYF